These 4 T cell receptor beta chains originate from one sample sequenced in a study of post-analysis software for immune sequencing data. cDNA libraries of TCR beta carried unique molecular identifiers. MiXCR was run by TCRdb on the PCR reads, yielding one entry per CDR3 protein. Here the sample spans over 150,000 distinct CDR3 sequences, 30% to 45% being singletons. Specimen: blood, collected after autologous hematopoietic stem cell transplantation. The receptors were sampled from a girl aged 5 to 17 with multiple sclerosis.

This clonotype came up a few times. This chain links TRBV20-1 with TRBJ2-1; D is undetermined. The CDR3 sequence is 14 residues long. Germline V gives CDR1 DFQATT, CDR2 SNEGSKA (reference sequence). Trimming pared 1 base from V and 5 bases from J, leaving 12 bases between. The CDR3 is CSARVGARDNEQFF. The DNA for the CDR3 is TGCAGTGCTAGAGTGGGCGCGCGAGACAATGAGCAGTTCTTC.

J is TRBJ2-2 and V is TRBV2; no clear D gene. The V end was cut by 9 bases, the J end by 1 base, with 15 bases between. The germline CDR1 and CDR2 sequences are SNHLY and FYNNEI. The CDR3 has 15 amino acids. CDR3 nucleotide sequence: TGTGCCAGGCAGGCCCTAGGGTTGAACACCGGGGAGCTGTTTTTT. This translates into CARQALGLNTGELFF.

This clonotype came up a few times. The rearrangement links TRBV5-1 to TRBJ1-2; unclear D gene. CDR1 is SGHRS, CDR2 YFSETQ, per germline. The CDR3 has 15 amino acids. V dropped 2 bases and J dropped 0 bases, with 11 bases sitting between them. The chain's CDR3 is CASSFSGMTNYGYTF. The CDR3 DNA reads TGCGCCAGCAGCTTCTCTGGGATGACTAACTATGGCTACACCTTC.

This rearrangement joins TRBV10-1 to TRBJ2-7; D gene unclear. CDR1 and CDR2 from the germline V gene are WNHNN and SYGVQD (reference sequence). With 2 bases removed from V and 0 bases from J, the gap between germline ends came to 11 bases. The CDR3 loop spans 15 amino acids. The CDR3 reads CASSEGIGPSYEQYF. CDR3 nucleotides: TGCGCCAGCAGTGAGGGTATTGGACCCTCCTACGAGCAGTACTTC.